This TCR beta chain came from a study of cytomegalovirus exposure and HLA in healthy donors. PCR amplification relied on 60 Vbeta primers (plus 13 Jbeta primers). Using immunoSEQ multiplex PCR, the repertoire was profiled, and TCRdb retains in-frame clones only, with some absent. The sample carries about 160,000 clones, more than 65% recorded once. Deletions cut 6 bases from V and 8 bases from J, with 19 bases between. The CDR3 length is 14 residues. CDR1 is MNHEY, CDR2 SVGAGI, per germline. Material: PBMCs. V and J are TRBV6-5 and TRBJ1-2, with a tentative D call TRBD1 (5 bases). This clonotype originated in a man younger than 35 in good health and CMV-seropositive. In DNA form, the CDR3 reads TGTGCCAGCAGGGGTTTTAGGGGCGCGGGGGGCTACACCTTC. It yields the protein CASRGFRGAGGYTF.